This is a list of T cell receptor beta chains from one sample in a study of T cell repertoires in cytomegalovirus infection. Using its own MiXCR run on the reads, TCRdb lists one record per CDR3 protein. The sample carries a few hundred thousand distinct CDR3 sequences, 8% to 10% recorded once. Sequencing input: PBMCs. The receptors shown here come from a human donor in good health (CMV status not recorded). Some clones in this sample may be carry-over from other donors' samples. The CDR3 runs from the conserved cysteine through the conserved F or W. D genes are given only for firm matches. Size values are once, few and many counts, or a class for expanded clones, and some rows have none.

TRBV12-3/TRBV12-4	TRBJ2-5	-	many	CASRLREAEETQYF	TGTGCCAGCAGACTTAGGGAGGCCGAAGAGACCCAGTACTTC
TRBV4-3	TRBJ2-3	-	-	CASSQAQLSDTQYF	TGCGCCAGCAGCCAAGCCCAACTTTCAGATACGCAGTATTTT
TRBV2	TRBJ2-1	-	-	CASKTGTSYNEQFF	TGTGCCAGCAAGACGGGGACCTCCTACAATGAGCAGTTCTTC
TRBV7-2	TRBJ2-7	-	few	CASSPLAPPVEQYF	TGTGCCAGCAGCCCATTAGCGCCCCCTGTCGAGCAGTACTTC
TRBV12-5	TRBJ1-2	-	-	CASGPGTAYGYTF	TGTGCTAGTGGACCTGGGACGGCCTATGGCTACACCTTC
TRBV7-2	TRBJ1-1	TRBD1	many	CATRGDSRRAFF	TGTGCCACCCGGGGGGACAGCCGAAGAGCTTTCTTT
TRBV28	TRBJ2-7	TRBD2	many	CASSLSAGGTYEQYF	TGTGCCAGCAGTTTATCGGCGGGGGGAACTTACGAGCAGTACTTC
TRBV28	TRBJ1-5	-	many	CASSPATGSNQPQHF	TGTGCCAGCAGTCCTGCCACGGGAAGCAATCAGCCCCAGCATTTT
TRBV10-3	TRBJ2-2	-	many	CAISEDGVSTGELFF	TGTGCCATCAGCGAGGACGGGGTATCCACCGGGGAGCTGTTTTTT
TRBV7-2	TRBJ2-3	-	many	CASSLANSRGPTDTQYF	TGTGCCAGCAGCTTAGCCAACTCTCGGGGCCCCACAGATACGCAGTATTTT
TRBV2	TRBJ1-2	-	-	CASSGASYGYTF	TGTGCCAGCAGTGGGGCCTCTTATGGCTACACCTTC
TRBV11-2	TRBJ2-2	TRBD2	many	CASSLVGTSGTGELFF	TGTGCCAGCAGCTTAGTAGGGACTAGCGGGACCGGGGAGCTGTTTTTT
TRBV27	TRBJ2-7	-	few	CASSSPGRGTYEQYF	TGTGCCAGCAGTTCACCCGGACGGGGCACCTACGAGCAGTACTTC
TRBV4-2	TRBJ2-3	-	-	CASSQGRVTDTQYF	TGTGCCAGCAGCCAAGGCCGGGTTACAGATACGCAGTATTTT
TRBV7-2	TRBJ2-3	-	few	CASSLAETKYTQYF	TGTGCCAGCAGCTTAGCGGAGACTAAGTATACGCAGTATTTT
TRBV5-4	TRBJ2-1	-	-	CASSLETAANEQFF	TGTGCCAGCAGCTTGGAGACTGCGGCTAATGAGCAGTTCTTC
TRBV2	TRBJ2-1	-	many	CASSESRRGNEQFF	TGTGCCAGCAGTGAAAGCAGGAGGGGTAATGAGCAGTTCTTC
TRBV12-3/TRBV12-4	TRBJ1-1	-	many	CASSLVRDTEAFF	TGTGCCAGCAGTTTAGTCAGGGACACTGAAGCTTTCTTT
TRBV20-1	TRBJ2-1	-	-	CSATLRSHNEQFF	TGCAGTGCTACTCTTAGGAGCCACAATGAGCAGTTCTTC
TRBV7-9	TRBJ2-4	-	few	CASRSGRGKNIQYF	TGTGCCAGCAGGTCTGGGAGAGGCAAAAACATTCAGTACTTC
TRBV7-2	TRBJ2-6	-	many	CASSNPGANVLTF	TGTGCCAGCAGCAACCCTGGGGCCAACGTCCTGACTTTC
TRBV29-1	TRBJ2-3	-	-	CSVVREPSTDTQYF	TGCAGCGTTGTCAGGGAGCCTAGCACAGATACGCAGTATTTT
TRBV7-9	TRBJ2-1	-	many	CASSLALAYNEQFF	TGTGCCAGCAGCTTAGCCCTGGCCTACAATGAGCAGTTCTTC
TRBV4-2	TRBJ2-7	TRBD2	-	CASSQDGGGVYEQYF	TGTGCCAGCAGCCAAGATGGGGGGGGGGTGTACGAGCAGTACTTC
TRBV20-1	TRBJ2-1	TRBD2	-	CSASRAAGGLKDEQFF	TGCAGTGCCAGCCGGGCAGCGGGAGGCCTTAAGGATGAGCAGTTCTTC
TRBV6-2/TRBV6-3	TRBJ2-1	TRBD2	few	CASSPRTRLAGGVSEQFF	TGTGCCAGCAGTCCTAGGACCCGACTAGCGGGGGGGGTGAGTGAGCAGTTCTTC
TRBV28	TRBJ1-1	-	many	CASSTNGGNTEAFF	TGTGCCAGCAGCACAAACGGGGGAAACACTGAAGCTTTCTTT
TRBV27	TRBJ2-1	-	many	CASSVGSPSYNEQFF	TGTGCCAGCAGTGTGGGATCTCCTTCCTACAATGAGCAGTTCTTC